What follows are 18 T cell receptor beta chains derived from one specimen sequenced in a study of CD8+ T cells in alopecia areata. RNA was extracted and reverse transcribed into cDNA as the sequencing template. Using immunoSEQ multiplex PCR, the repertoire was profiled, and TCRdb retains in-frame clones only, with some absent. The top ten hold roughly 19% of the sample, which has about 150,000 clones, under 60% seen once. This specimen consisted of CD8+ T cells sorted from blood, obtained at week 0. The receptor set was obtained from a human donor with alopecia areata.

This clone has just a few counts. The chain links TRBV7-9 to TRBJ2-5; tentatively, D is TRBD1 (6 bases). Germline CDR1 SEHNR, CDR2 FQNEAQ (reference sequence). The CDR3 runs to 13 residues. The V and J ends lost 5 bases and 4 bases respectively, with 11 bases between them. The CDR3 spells CASSQGPRETQYF. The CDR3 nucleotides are TGTGCCAGCAGCCAGGGGCCGAGAGAGACCCAGTACTTC.

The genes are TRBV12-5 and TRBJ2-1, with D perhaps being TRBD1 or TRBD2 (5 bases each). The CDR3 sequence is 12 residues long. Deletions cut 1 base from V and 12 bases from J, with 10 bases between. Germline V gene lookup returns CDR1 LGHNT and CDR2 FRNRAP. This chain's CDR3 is CASGLGGVSQFF. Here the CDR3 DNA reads TGTGCTAGTGGTTTGGGAGGGGTCTCGCAGTTCTTC.

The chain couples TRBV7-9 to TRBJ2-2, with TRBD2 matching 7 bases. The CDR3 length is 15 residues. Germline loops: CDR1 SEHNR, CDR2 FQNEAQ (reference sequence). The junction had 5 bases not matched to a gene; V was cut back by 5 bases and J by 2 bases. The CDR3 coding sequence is TGTGCCAGCAGCCAAACTAGCGTTAACACCGGGGAGCTGTTTTTT. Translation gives CASSQTSVNTGELFF.

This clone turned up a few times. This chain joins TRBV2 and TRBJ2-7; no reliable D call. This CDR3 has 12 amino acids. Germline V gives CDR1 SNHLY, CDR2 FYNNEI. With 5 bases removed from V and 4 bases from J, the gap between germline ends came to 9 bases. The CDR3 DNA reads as TGTGCCAGCAGTACAGACCAGTACGAGCAGTACTTC. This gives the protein CASSTDQYEQYF.

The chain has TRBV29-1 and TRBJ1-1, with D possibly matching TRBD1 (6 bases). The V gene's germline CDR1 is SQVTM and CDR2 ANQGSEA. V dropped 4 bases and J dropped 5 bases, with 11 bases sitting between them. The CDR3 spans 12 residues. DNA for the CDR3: TGCAGCGTTGTACAGGGAGGGACTGAAGCTTTCTTT. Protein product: CSVVQGGTEAFF.

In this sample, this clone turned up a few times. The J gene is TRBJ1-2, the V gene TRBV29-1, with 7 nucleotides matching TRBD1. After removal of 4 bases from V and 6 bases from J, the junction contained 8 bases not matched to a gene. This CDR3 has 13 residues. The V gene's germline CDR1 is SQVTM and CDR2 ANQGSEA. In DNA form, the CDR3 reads TGCAGCGTTGTTGAGGGGGCGGGAAATGGCTACACCTTC. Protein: CSVVEGAGNGYTF.

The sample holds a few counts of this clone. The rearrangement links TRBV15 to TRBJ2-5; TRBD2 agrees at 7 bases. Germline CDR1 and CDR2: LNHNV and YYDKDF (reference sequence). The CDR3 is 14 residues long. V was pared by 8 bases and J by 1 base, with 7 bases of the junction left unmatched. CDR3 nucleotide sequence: TGTGCCACCGGCGGGGGAGGGGTCCAAGAGACCCAGTACTTC. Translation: CATGGGGVQETQYF.

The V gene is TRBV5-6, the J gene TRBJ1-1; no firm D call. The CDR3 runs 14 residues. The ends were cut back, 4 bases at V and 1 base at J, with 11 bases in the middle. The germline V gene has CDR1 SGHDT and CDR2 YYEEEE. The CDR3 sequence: CASSAYLSNTEAFF. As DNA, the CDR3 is TGTGCCAGCAGCGCGTACTTGTCGAACACTGAAGCTTTCTTT. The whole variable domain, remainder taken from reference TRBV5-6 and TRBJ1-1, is DAGVTQSPTHLIKTRGQQVTLRCSPKSGHDTVSWYQQALGQGPQFIFQYYEEEERQRGNFPDRFSGHQFPNYSSELNVNALLLGDSALYLCASSAYLSNTEAFFGQGTRLTVV.

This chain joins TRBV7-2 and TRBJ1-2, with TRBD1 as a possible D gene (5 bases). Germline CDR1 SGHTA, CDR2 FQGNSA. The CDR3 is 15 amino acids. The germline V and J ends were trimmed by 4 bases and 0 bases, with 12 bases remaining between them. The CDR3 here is CASSYYSGTNYGYTF. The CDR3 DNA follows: TGTGCCAGCAGCTATTATTCAGGGACTAACTATGGCTACACCTTC.

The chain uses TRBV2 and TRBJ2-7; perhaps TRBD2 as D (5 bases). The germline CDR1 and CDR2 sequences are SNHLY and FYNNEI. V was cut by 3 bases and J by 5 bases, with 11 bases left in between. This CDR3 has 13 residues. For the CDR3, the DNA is TGTGCCAGCAGTGAGGTAGCGACCCACGAGCAGTACTTC. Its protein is CASSEVATHEQYF.

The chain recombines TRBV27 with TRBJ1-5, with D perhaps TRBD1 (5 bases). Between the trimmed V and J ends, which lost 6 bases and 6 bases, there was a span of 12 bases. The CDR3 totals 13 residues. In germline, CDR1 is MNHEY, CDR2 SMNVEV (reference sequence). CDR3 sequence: CASSSGGIQPQHF. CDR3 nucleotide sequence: TGTGCCAGCAGCTCCGGGGGAATTCAGCCCCAGCATTTT.

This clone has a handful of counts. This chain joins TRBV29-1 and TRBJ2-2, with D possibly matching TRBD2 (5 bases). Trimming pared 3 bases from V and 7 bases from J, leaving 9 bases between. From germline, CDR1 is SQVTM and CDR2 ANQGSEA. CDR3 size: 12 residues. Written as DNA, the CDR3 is TGCAGCGTTGATGGGAGTGTCGGGGAGCTGTTTTTT. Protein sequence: CSVDGSVGELFF.

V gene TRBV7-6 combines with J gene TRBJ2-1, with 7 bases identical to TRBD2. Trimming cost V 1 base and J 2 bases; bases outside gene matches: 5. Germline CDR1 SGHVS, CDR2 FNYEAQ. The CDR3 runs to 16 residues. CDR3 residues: CASSLDPSGPYNEQFF. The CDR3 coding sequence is TGTGCCAGCAGCTTAGACCCTAGCGGCCCCTACAATGAGCAGTTCTTC.

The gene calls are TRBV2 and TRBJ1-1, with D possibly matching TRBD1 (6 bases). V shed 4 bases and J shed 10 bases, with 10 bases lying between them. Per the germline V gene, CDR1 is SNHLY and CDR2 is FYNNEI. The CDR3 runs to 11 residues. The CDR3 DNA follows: TGTGCCAGCAGTGCTAGCAGGGGAGCTTTCTTT. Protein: CASSASRGAFF.

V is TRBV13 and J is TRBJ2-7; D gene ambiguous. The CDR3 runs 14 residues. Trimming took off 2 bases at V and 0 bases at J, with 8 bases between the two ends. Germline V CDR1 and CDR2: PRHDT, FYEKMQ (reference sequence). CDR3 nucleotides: TGTGCCAGCAGCTTAAGATCAAGCTCCTACGAGCAGTACTTC. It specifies CASSLRSSSYEQYF.

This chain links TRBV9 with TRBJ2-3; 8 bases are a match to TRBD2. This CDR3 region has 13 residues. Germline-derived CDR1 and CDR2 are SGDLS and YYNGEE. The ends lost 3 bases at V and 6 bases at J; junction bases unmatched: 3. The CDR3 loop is CASSAGGADTQYF. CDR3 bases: TGTGCCAGCAGCGCGGGGGGGGCCGATACGCAGTATTTT.

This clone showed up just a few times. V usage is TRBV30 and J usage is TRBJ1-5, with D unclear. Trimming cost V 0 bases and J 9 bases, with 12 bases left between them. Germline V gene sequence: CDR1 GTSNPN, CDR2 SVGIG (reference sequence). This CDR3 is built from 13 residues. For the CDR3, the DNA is TGTGCCTGGAGTGTACTGGTAGAGGGGCCCCAGCATTTT. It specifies CAWSVLVEGPQHF.

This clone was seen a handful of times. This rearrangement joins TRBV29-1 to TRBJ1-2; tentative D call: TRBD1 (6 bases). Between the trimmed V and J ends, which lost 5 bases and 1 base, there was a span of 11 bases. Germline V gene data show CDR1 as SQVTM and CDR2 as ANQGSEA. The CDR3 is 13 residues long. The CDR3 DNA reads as TGCAGCGTTCCGGACAGTAATAACTATGGCTACACCTTC. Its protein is CSVPDSNNYGYTF. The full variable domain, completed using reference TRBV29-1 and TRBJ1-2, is SAVISQKPSRDICQRGTSLTIQCQVDSQVTMMFWYRQQPGQSLTLIATANQGSEATYESGFVIDKFPISRPNLTFSTLTVSNMSPEDSSIYLCSVPDSNNYGYTFGSGTRLTVV.